These 28 T cell receptor beta chains were all obtained from the same sample, sequenced in a study of shared clonotypes between healthy human individuals (dated by TCRdb to the early 2020s). Library method: the immunoSEQ multiplex PCR assay. TCRdb carries this immuneACCESS record with in-frame sequences only. Its versions omit some clonotypes, under half of them owing to an unresolved V gene in the studies checked, with the rest unexplained. Counted in this sample were fewer than 800,000 clones; about 90% of them appeared once. 20% to 25% of the sample rests with the top ten. For the CD8 naive samples, CD45RO-negative cells were positively selected for CCR7, yielding a CD45RA+CCR7+ population from which TemRA cells were excluded. The sample was naive CD8+ T cells sorted from blood. The intended sense of this specimen's cell subset or site label: CD45RA+CCR7+. The receptors originated from a man aged 30 to 45 in good health.

This chain's CDR3 is CASSLLGDQETQYF. CDR3 DNA: TGTGCCAGCAGTTTACTGGGGGACCAAGAGACCCAGTACTTC. The chain is built from TRBV28 and TRBJ2-5; D may correspond to TRBD1 or TRBD2 (5 bases each). Trimming pared 2 bases from V and 0 bases from J, leaving 7 bases between. Germline CDR1 MDHEN, CDR2 SYDVKM. The CDR3 is made up of 14 amino acids.

The V gene is TRBV27, the J gene TRBJ2-1, with D perhaps matching TRBD1 or TRBD2 (5 bases each). V was shortened by 8 bases and J by 2 bases, with 7 bases between the two germline ends. The CDR3 is 12 residues long. CDR1 is MNHEY and CDR2 is SMNVEV in the germline V gene (reference sequence). The DNA of the CDR3 is TGTGCCAGCGGGGGAGCCTACAATGAGCAGTTCTTC. Its protein product is CASGGAYNEQFF.

Details on this clone: Within the sample, other DNA sequences also encode this same CDR3. The gene calls are TRBV27 and TRBJ2-7, with D tentatively TRBD2 (6 bases). CDR1 and CDR2 from the germline V gene are MNHEY and SMNVEV (reference sequence). V was clipped by 5 bases and J by 5 bases, with 13 bases between them. The CDR3 runs 13 residues. For the CDR3, the DNA is TGTGCCAGCAGTCGGGGGATCCTTGACGAGCAGTACTTC. The encoded protein is CASSRGILDEQYF.

To note about this clone: In the same sample, other DNA sequences code for this CDR3. The CDR3, as DNA: TGTGCCAGCAGCGCCAGCGGGCTAGGGGAGACCCAGTACTTC. It is translated as CASSASGLGETQYF. The gene calls are TRBV9 and TRBJ2-5; possible D gene TRBD2, 6 bases. The CDR3 runs 14 residues. Trimming cost V 3 bases and J 5 bases, with 14 bases left between them. The germline CDR1 and CDR2 sequences are SGDLS and YYNGEE.

This clone is a singleton in its sample. V usage is TRBV14 and J usage is TRBJ1-3; tentatively, D is TRBD1 (5 bases). V was cut by 1 base and J by 2 bases, with 12 bases left in between. The CDR3 is 16 amino acids. The V gene's germline CDR1 is SGHDN and CDR2 FVKESK. CDR3 nucleotides: TGTGCCAGCAGCCAAGCACGGCGGGGGGCTGGAAACACCATATATTTT. Its protein product is CASSQARRGAGNTIYF.

Only one count was recorded for this clone. This rearrangement joins TRBV19 to TRBJ2-3; 8 bases are a match to TRBD1. Germline trimming cut 6 bases from V and 6 bases from J; bases unmatched to any gene: 17. CDR3 length equals 17 residues. Germline V gene lookup returns CDR1 LNHDA and CDR2 SQIVND (reference sequence). CDR3 in DNA: TGTGCCAGTAGCCACCTATCGGACAGGGTACGAGCTGATACGCAGTATTTT. This encodes CASSHLSDRVRADTQYF.

The chain carries TRBV7-9 and TRBJ1-2, with 10 bases identical to TRBD1. This CDR3 has 15 residues. Trimming at V came to 6 bases and at J to 4 bases, leaving 8 bases not matched to a gene. Germline V gene sequence: CDR1 SEHNR, CDR2 FQNEAQ (reference sequence). This chain's CDR3 is CASSSRQGAAYGYTF. CDR3 in DNA: TGTGCCAGCAGTTCGAGACAGGGGGCTGCCTATGGCTACACCTTC.

The V and J genes are TRBV5-1 and TRBJ1-2; 10 positions agree with TRBD1. The germline CDR1 and CDR2 sequences are SGHRS and YFSETQ. The V segment lost 4 bases and the J segment 3 bases; nucleotides outside the gene matches: 9. CDR3 length: 16 amino acids. The CDR3 loop reads CASSARRQGADYGYTF. In DNA form, the CDR3 reads TGCGCCAGCAGCGCTAGAAGACAGGGGGCGGACTATGGCTACACCTTC.

The chain carries TRBV15 and TRBJ2-7; TRBD2 is a possible D gene (6 bases). CDR3 size: 14 residues. Trimming shortened V by 0 bases and J by 4 bases, and 10 bases separated the two germline ends. In germline, CDR1 is LNHNV, CDR2 YYDKDF (reference sequence). The CDR3 nucleotides read TGTGCCACCAGCAGAGAGGAGGGGATTTACGAGCAGTACTTC. It specifies CATSREEGIYEQYF.

A word on this clone: The sample carries other DNA sequences with the same CDR3. V usage is TRBV30 and J usage is TRBJ2-7, with D unresolved. V lost 0 bases to trimming and J lost 1 base, with 4 bases between them. This CDR3 has 12 amino acids. CDR1 and CDR2 from the germline V gene are GTSNPN and SVGIG (reference sequence). Written as DNA, the CDR3 is TGTGCCTGGAGTGTGGAGTCCTACGAGCAGTACTTC. Its translation: CAWSVESYEQYF.

The chain recombines TRBV21-1 with TRBJ2-7; the D call in the table, TRBD2, was not verified against the DNA. TRBV21-1 is an annotated pseudogene. The CDR3 totals 17 residues. Here the CDR3 reads CASSNWVRVAAPYEQYF. CDR3 DNA: TGTGCCAGCAGCAATTGGGTCAGAGTAGCAGCCCCCTACGAGCAGTACTTC.

V and J are TRBV11-2 and TRBJ1-1, with no clear D. The CDR3 runs to 11 residues. V was trimmed by 5 bases and J by 3 bases, leaving 4 bases between them. Germline V gives CDR1 SGHAT, CDR2 FQNNGV. In DNA form, the CDR3 reads TGTGCCAGCAGCCATTACACTGAAGCTTTCTTT. This gives the protein CASSHYTEAFF.

V and J are TRBV29-1 and TRBJ2-1; 7 nucleotides agree with TRBD2. This CDR3 comprises 14 residues. Trimming removed 7 bases from V and 0 bases from J; junction bases left unmatched: 6. Germline CDR1 and CDR2: SQVTM and ANQGSEA. CDR3 sequence (DNA): TGCAGCGCCGAAGCGGGATCCTCCTACAATGAGCAGTTCTTC. This encodes CSAEAGSSYNEQFF.

The rearrangement uses TRBV19 and TRBJ2-1, with 9 bases identical to TRBD2. Germline CDR1 reads LNHDA; CDR2 reads SQIVND (reference sequence). This CDR3 is built from 11 residues. The V gene end was trimmed by 2 bases and the J gene end by 16 bases; junction bases not matched to a gene: 3. The CDR3 nucleotides read TGTGCCAGTAGTATATATGGGACTAGCTTCTTC. Its protein product is CASSIYGTSFF.

This sequence joins TRBV30 and TRBJ2-2; 10 nucleotides agree with TRBD2. This CDR3 has 13 amino acids. Losses at the gene ends were 3 bases for V and 10 bases for J; bases not matched to a gene: 5. Germline lookup yields CDR1 GTSNPN and CDR2 SVGIG (reference sequence). The CDR3 loop reads CAWRSSGSLELFF. The CDR3 nucleotides are TGTGCCTGGAGGTCTAGCGGGAGCTTGGAGCTGTTTTTT.

The CDR3 reads CASSYPSGRNTEAFF. Written as DNA, the CDR3 is TGTGCCAGCAGTTACCCCTCGGGGAGGAACACTGAAGCTTTCTTT. The rearrangement uses TRBV6-5 and TRBJ1-1, with no clear D. The V gene's germline CDR1 is MNHEY and CDR2 SVGAGI. This CDR3 comprises 15 residues. Trimming removed 2 bases from V and 1 base from J, with 11 bases in between.

The V gene is TRBV25-1, the J gene TRBJ2-5; perhaps D is TRBD1 or TRBD2 (6 bases each). V was clipped by 4 bases and J by 5 bases, with 17 bases between them. The CDR3 has 15 amino acids. Germline values: CDR1 MGHDK, CDR2 SYGVNS. The CDR3 nucleotides are TGTGCCAGCAGTGCCCGAGGGGGGCTTCTGGAGACCCAGTACTTC. Protein: CASSARGGLLETQYF.

The V call is TRBV7-9, the J call TRBJ1-1; the D gene is possibly TRBD1 (5 bases). Trimming left V 7 bases short and J 1 base short, with 13 bases between. This CDR3 has 14 amino acids. CDR1 SEHNR and CDR2 FQNEAQ come from the germline V gene (reference sequence). The CDR3 spells CASILRDGNTEAFF. The CDR3 region has the DNA TGTGCCAGCATCCTCCGGGACGGGAACACTGAAGCTTTCTTT.

This clone has at least ten counts. The chain couples TRBV7-8 to TRBJ2-7; TRBD1 agrees at 7 bases. Germline V gene sequence: CDR1 SGHVS, CDR2 FQNEAQ. This CDR3 contains 14 residues. The V segment lost 1 base and the J segment 3 bases; nucleotides outside the gene matches: 3. The DNA of the CDR3 is TGTGCCAGCAGCTTAGTCCCAGGGGGCTACGAGCAGTACTTC. Amino acids: CASSLVPGGYEQYF.

The chain uses TRBV2 and TRBJ2-1; 10 bases line up with TRBD1. V was clipped by 7 bases and J by 7 bases; unmatched bases: 10. The V gene's germline CDR1 is SNHLY and CDR2 FYNNEI. The CDR3 covers 15 residues. The CDR3 loop reads CASTSGTGATNEQFF. In DNA, the CDR3 is TGTGCCAGCACCTCCGGGACAGGGGCGACTAATGAGCAGTTCTTC.

The rearrangement uses TRBV4-3 and TRBJ1-2; perhaps TRBD1 as D (6 bases). V lost 0 bases to trimming and J lost 6 bases, with 14 bases between them. CDR1 and CDR2 from the germline V gene are LGHNA and YSLEER. The CDR3 is made up of 15 amino acids. CDR3 DNA sequence: TGCGCCAGCAGCCAAGATGGGGGCGGTTTCGATGGCTACACCTTC. It specifies CASSQDGGGFDGYTF.

V and J are TRBV6-6 and TRBJ2-3; possibly TRBD2 for D (6 bases). This CDR3 contains 14 residues. CDR1 and CDR2 (germline): MNHNY, SVGAGI (reference sequence). V gave up 2 bases and J gave up 3 bases, with 9 bases separating them. The CDR3 region is CASSYAGRTDTQYF. The CDR3 nucleotides are TGTGCCAGCAGTTACGCGGGAAGAACAGATACGCAGTATTTT.

CDR3 residues: CASSPKFGELFF. The CDR3 bases are TGTGCCAGCAGCCCAAAATTCGGGGAGCTGTTTTTT. The chain links TRBV13 to TRBJ2-2, with D unclear. Germline V gives CDR1 PRHDT, CDR2 FYEKMQ (reference sequence). V lost 5 bases and J 7 bases, leaving 8 bases between the germline ends. The CDR3 has 12 residues.

The chain couples TRBV28 to TRBJ2-1; TRBD1 aligns across 8 bases. Trimming removed 5 bases from V and 5 bases from J; junction bases left unmatched: 5. CDR1 is MDHEN and CDR2 is SYDVKM in the germline V gene. The CDR3 sequence is 14 residues long. The CDR3 DNA is TGTGCCAGCAGTCCGGGACAGGCCCACAATGAGCAGTTCTTC. This sequence encodes CASSPGQAHNEQFF.

The chain couples TRBV27 to TRBJ2-3; a weak D match, TRBD1 (5 bases). Trimming took off 3 bases at V and 4 bases at J, with 11 bases between the two ends. CDR1 and CDR2 (germline): MNHEY, SMNVEV (reference sequence). There are 14 residues in the CDR3. CDR3 region: CASSFLPRADTQYF. The DNA for the CDR3 is TGTGCCAGCAGTTTCCTCCCCAGGGCAGATACGCAGTATTTT.

The chain couples TRBV28 to TRBJ2-6; no reliable D call. The germline V gene has CDR1 MDHEN and CDR2 SYDVKM. The length of the CDR3 is 15 residues. Between the trimmed V and J ends, which lost 1 base and 0 bases, there was a span of 4 bases. Here the CDR3 DNA reads TGTGCCAGCAGTTTATATACCTCTGGGGCCAACGTCCTGACTTTC. It codes for CASSLYTSGANVLTF.

This chain connects TRBV7-9 to TRBJ2-7; possible D gene TRBD2, 5 bases. Germline loops: CDR1 SEHNR, CDR2 FQNEAQ (reference sequence). Trimming shortened V by 11 bases and J by 3 bases, and 14 bases separated the two germline ends. There are 12 residues in the CDR3. The CDR3: CAVRPGDYEQYF. In DNA form, the CDR3 reads TGTGCCGTCCGGCCCGGGGACTACGAGCAGTACTTC. Full variable domain (rest looked up from reference TRBV7-9 and TRBJ2-7): DTGVSQNPRHKITKRGQNVTFRCDPISEHNRLYWYRQTLGQGPEFLTYFQNEAQLEKSRLLSDRFSAERPKGSFSTLEIQRTEQGDSAMYLCAVRPGDYEQYFGPGTRLTVT.

In its sample, this clone was seen once. The genes are TRBV7-9 and TRBJ2-7; 7 positions agree with TRBD1. V trimming: 2 bases; J trimming: 2 bases; junction bases outside the gene matches: 6. The germline V gene has CDR1 SEHNR and CDR2 FQNEAQ (reference sequence). The CDR3 runs 15 residues. Here the CDR3 reads CASSLRDSNAYEQYF. The CDR3 DNA reads as TGTGCCAGCAGCTTACGGGACAGTAACGCCTACGAGCAGTACTTC.